The next 13 T cell receptor beta chains were all read from a single sample in a study of T cells in Graves' hyperthyroidism and ophthalmopathy. Researchers amplified the TCR beta CDR3 regions from RNA transcripts. HTBI primers were the set used in a first-round RT-PCR of the TCR CDR3. TCRdb called the multiplex PCR reads again in MiXCR, with one record for every CDR3 protein. The sample includes some 650,000 distinct CDR3 sequences, approximately 16% seen only once; the top ten take 2.5% to 4%. Sequencing input: blood. Source of these receptors: a woman aged 40 to 50 with Graves' ophthalmopathy.

The J gene is TRBJ1-5, the V gene TRBV19; D unclear. Germline V CDR1 and CDR2: LNHDA, SQIVND (reference sequence). The CDR3 runs to 12 residues. Deletions cut 4 bases from V and 5 bases from J, with 6 bases between. CDR3 sequence (DNA): TGTGCCAGTAGTACGGAAGATCAGCCCCAGCATTTT. It yields the protein CASSTEDQPQHF.

This clonotype turned up a few times. The chain combines TRBV6-5 with TRBJ1-1; D not resolved. The CDR3 spans 18 residues. Trimming removed 0 bases from V and 1 base from J, with 18 bases in between. Germline CDR1 is MNHEY and CDR2 is SVGAGI. CDR3 protein: CASSYSSSWVWGNTEAFF. The CDR3 DNA sequence: TGTGCCAGCAGTTACTCGAGCAGTTGGGTTTGGGGGAACACTGAAGCTTTCTTT.

This clonotype was detected only a few times. The chain uses TRBV27 and TRBJ2-7; 9 bases are a match to TRBD1. V shed 2 bases, J shed 3 bases, and the junction held 14 bases outside the gene matches. The CDR3 sequence is 18 residues long. CDR1 and CDR2 (germline): MNHEY, SMNVEV (reference sequence). Written as DNA, the CDR3 is TGTGCCAGCAGTTTAAGTAGTCCCGGCACAGGGGGCTTCTACGAGCAGTACTTC. It codes for CASSLSSPGTGGFYEQYF.

The chain recombines TRBV7-9 with TRBJ2-1, with 8 positions matching TRBD2. Germline V CDR1 and CDR2: SEHNR, FQNEAQ (reference sequence). This CDR3 spans 13 amino acids. The V gene end was trimmed by 4 bases and the J gene end by 9 bases; junction bases not matched to a gene: 5. The CDR3 DNA sequence: TGTGCCAGCAGCTCCAGCGGGAGTGGTGAGCAGTTCTTC. Protein sequence: CASSSSGSGEQFF. The full variable domain, in which reference TRBV7-9 and TRBJ2-1 provide the parts outside the CDR3, is DTGVSQNPRHKITKRGQNVTFRCDPISEHNRLYWYRQTLGQGPEFLTYFQNEAQLEKSRLLSDRFSAERPKGSFSTLEIQRTEQGDSAMYLCASSSSGSGEQFFGPGTRLTVL.

The rearrangement uses TRBV10-3 and TRBJ1-1, with 12 bases aligning to TRBD1. This CDR3 region has 16 residues. The ends lost 7 bases at V and 5 bases at J; junction bases unmatched: 11. Germline V gene sequence: CDR1 ENHRY, CDR2 SYGVKD. The CDR3 spells CAITPGQGASGTEAFF. For the CDR3, the DNA is TGTGCCATCACCCCGGGACAGGGGGCCTCGGGGACTGAAGCTTTCTTT.

This clonotype was counted many times. V usage is TRBV12-5 and J usage is TRBJ2-3, with D perhaps being TRBD1 or TRBD2 (5 bases each). Trimming pared 5 bases from V and 0 bases from J, leaving 9 bases between. The CDR3 length is 14 residues. The germline CDR1 and CDR2 sequences are LGHNT and FRNRAP. Written as DNA, the CDR3 is TGTGCTAGTGGTCGGGACCAAAGCACAGATACGCAGTATTTT. Residues: CASGRDQSTDTQYF.

V gene TRBV20-1 combines with J gene TRBJ2-3; D could derive from TRBD1 or TRBD2 (6 bases each). The CDR3 is made up of 15 amino acids. Per germline, CDR1 DFQATT and CDR2 SNEGSKA (reference sequence). V lost 6 bases and J 3 bases, leaving 19 bases between the germline ends. The CDR3 DNA reads as TGCAGTGCCTATGGGGGAGGCCAGGGGACAGATACGCAGTATTTT. Residues: CSAYGGGQGTDTQYF.

This clonotype was counted many times. The gene calls are TRBV20-1 and TRBJ2-1; D might be TRBD2 (6 bases). The CDR3 is 15 residues long. Trimming took off 1 base at V and 1 base at J, with 11 bases between the two ends. From germline, CDR1 is DFQATT and CDR2 SNEGSKA (reference sequence). CDR3 DNA sequence: TGCAGTGCTAGAGTATGGGACTCATCCTACAATGAGCAGTTCTTC. Its protein product is CSARVWDSSYNEQFF.

This clonotype has a count of ten or more. CDR3 nucleotide sequence: TGTGCCAGCGGGGGGACAGCGAACACCGGGGAGCTGTTTTTT. Its translation: CASGGTANTGELFF. V gene TRBV2 combines with J gene TRBJ2-2; D is perhaps TRBD1 (7 bases). The CDR3 is 14 residues long. Germline assignment: CDR1 SNHLY and CDR2 FYNNEI. The germline V and J ends were trimmed by 8 bases and 0 bases, with 10 bases remaining between them.

The sample holds many counts of this clonotype. The chain couples TRBV30 to TRBJ2-5; 8 bases are shared with TRBD1. Germline trimming cut 7 bases from V and 3 bases from J; bases unmatched to any gene: 10. The CDR3 loop spans 14 amino acids. Germline CDR1 is GTSNPN and CDR2 is SVGIG (reference sequence). The CDR3 bases are TGTGCCTTAAACCGGGACAGGTCAAAAGAGACCCAGTACTTC. Translating it yields CALNRDRSKETQYF.

This clonotype was recorded only once. This may come from a read error, since a much larger clone is one base off. This sequence joins TRBV30 and TRBJ2-1, with TRBD1 matching 8 bases. CDR1 and CDR2 from the germline V gene are GTSNPN and SVGIG (reference sequence). J gave up 8 bases and V 4 bases, and 13 bases lay outside the gene matches. The CDR3 is made up of 15 amino acids. CDR3 nucleotide sequence: TGTGCCTGGAACCGACAGGGGCCAAAAGGGGATGAGCAGTTCTTC. Amino acids: CAWNRQGPKGDEQFF.

Of note for this clonotype: Compared with germline, one end of the junction differs, possibly owing to a read error. The gene calls are TRBV7-3 and TRBJ1-2; unclear D gene. The germline CDR1 and CDR2 sequences are SGHTA and FQGTGA. There are 14 residues in the CDR3. The CDR3 region is CASSITGSSGGYTF. CDR3 in DNA: TGTGCCAGCAGCATAACCGGGAGCAGCGGTGGCTACACCTTC.

This clonotype was recorded many times. The V and J genes are TRBV2 and TRBJ2-3, with 7 bases fitting TRBD1. CDR3 length: 16 residues. Germline V gene sequence: CDR1 SNHLY, CDR2 FYNNEI. J lost 0 bases, V lost 3 bases, and 6 bases had no gene match. Here the CDR3 reads CASSELGQLSTDTQYF. The CDR3 coding sequence is TGTGCCAGCAGTGAGTTGGGACAGCTTAGCACAGATACGCAGTATTTT.